One sample yielded the 6 T cell receptor beta chains listed below, sequenced in a study of T cell responses to AZD1222 COVID-19 vaccine. Profiling relied on immunoSEQ multiplex PCR, and the TCRdb table lists in-frame clones only, not all of them. The table records roughly 95,000 clones, 90% to 95% of them present only once. The starting material was peripheral blood, obtained 28 days after the second AZD1222 dose. The receptors derive from an adult who received the AZD1222 COVID-19 vaccine.

The chain employs TRBV9 and TRBJ1-5, with D possibly matching TRBD1 (5 bases). The CDR3 has 14 amino acids. V was trimmed by 3 bases and J by 0 bases, leaving 7 bases between them. Per the germline V gene, CDR1 is SGDLS and CDR2 is YYNGEE. In DNA form, the CDR3 reads TGTGCCAGCAGCGCCGACAGTAGCAATCAGCCCCAGCATTTT. Translating gives CASSADSSNQPQHF.

This chain connects TRBV15 to TRBJ2-1; D is possibly TRBD1 (6 bases). The V gene's germline CDR1 is LNHNV and CDR2 YYDKDF (reference sequence). Trimming shortened V by 3 bases and J by 0 bases, and 9 bases separated the two germline ends. This CDR3 has 15 residues. The CDR3: CATSRVGGSYNEQFF. The CDR3 DNA follows: TGTGCCACCAGCAGGGTAGGGGGCTCCTACAATGAGCAGTTCTTC.

The J gene is TRBJ1-1, the V gene TRBV3-1 (or the pseudogene TRBV3-2), with 7 bases matching TRBD1. Per the germline V gene, CDR1 is LGHDT and CDR2 is YNNKEL (reference sequence). The CDR3 has 15 residues. V gave up 4 bases and J gave up 3 bases; unmatched junction bases: 8. CDR3 DNA sequence: TGTGCCAGCAGCCGACAGGGAGTTGGGGACACTGAAGCTTTCTTT. Its translation: CASSRQGVGDTEAFF.

The CDR3, as DNA: TGCAGTGCTAGTTATATGGCCAGCCATGAGCAGTTCTTC. This encodes CSASYMASHEQFF. The rearrangement joins TRBV20-1 to TRBJ2-1; D is undetermined. CDR1 DFQATT and CDR2 SNEGSKA come from the germline V gene (reference sequence). Trimming left V 3 bases short and J 8 bases short, with 14 bases between. The CDR3 is 13 residues long.

This rearrangement joins TRBV28 to TRBJ2-5; 11 bases map to TRBD1. The germline V gene has CDR1 MDHEN and CDR2 SYDVKM. After removal of 4 bases from V and 4 bases from J, the junction contained 5 bases not matched to a gene. The CDR3 covers 15 residues. The CDR3 here is CASSSSGTGGETQYF. The CDR3 DNA reads TGTGCCAGCAGTTCCTCCGGGACAGGGGGAGAGACCCAGTACTTC.

The rearrangement joins TRBV11-3 to TRBJ1-2; possible D gene TRBD1, 5 bases. Germline V gives CDR1 SGHNT, CDR2 YENEEA. Trimming took 3 bases from V and 3 from J, leaving 11 bases between them. The CDR3 spans 14 residues. CDR3 DNA sequence: TGTGCCAGCAGCTTTTCAGGGAAGGACTATGGCTACACCTTC. Translating gives CASSFSGKDYGYTF. The variable domain in full, with the rest retrieved from reference TRBV11-3 and TRBJ1-2, is EAGVVQSPRYKIIEKKQPVAFWCNPISGHNTLYWYLQNLGQGPELLIRYENEEAVDDSQLPKDRFSAERLKGVDSTLKIQPAELGDSAVYLCASSFSGKDYGYTFGSGTRLTVV.